A single sample gave rise to the 22 T cell receptor beta chains below, sequenced in a study of T cell responses to AZD1222 COVID-19 vaccine. The protocol was immunoSEQ multiplex PCR, while the TCRdb copy is restricted to in-frame clones and leaves out a portion. The table lists over 130,000 clones, roughly nine tenths of them singletons. Sequencing used peripheral blood, obtained 28 days after the second AZD1222 dose. These receptors all come from an adult who received the AZD1222 COVID-19 vaccine.

The chain recombines TRBV6-5 with TRBJ1-1; D call uncertain. The germline V gene encodes CDR1 MNHEY and CDR2 SVGAGI. The CDR3 is 16 amino acids. The V gene lost 0 bases and the J gene lost 1 base, with 12 bases spanning the gap. The CDR3 nucleotides read TGTGCCAGCAGTTACTCTTCACAGACACGGAACACTGAAGCTTTCTTT. Encoded protein: CASSYSSQTRNTEAFF.

CDR3 protein: CASSYLRGRGYQETQYF. DNA of the CDR3: TGTGCCAGCAGTTACCTTCGCGGGAGGGGGTACCAAGAGACCCAGTACTTC. This sequence joins TRBV6-2 or TRBV6-3 and TRBJ2-5, with TRBD2 identical over 9 bases. The CDR3 is made up of 17 amino acids. After removal of 2 bases from V and 0 bases from J, the junction contained 7 bases not matched to a gene. The germline V gene encodes CDR1 MNHEY and CDR2 SVGEGT.

V gene TRBV9 combines with J gene TRBJ1-4; possible D gene TRBD1, 5 bases. Trimming left V 2 bases short and J 3 bases short, with 14 bases between. Looked up from germline, CDR1 is SGDLS and CDR2 is YYNGEE. The CDR3 spans 16 residues. The CDR3 here is CASSVGPRNANEKLFF. The CDR3, as DNA: TGTGCCAGCAGCGTGGGACCCAGAAATGCTAATGAAAAACTGTTTTTT. Full variable domain (missing parts from reference TRBV9 and TRBJ1-4): DSGVTQTPKHLITATGQRVTLRCSPRSGDLSVYWYQQSLDQGLQFLIQYYNGEERAKGNILERFSAQQFPDLHSELNLSSLELGDSALYFCASSVGPRNANEKLFFGSGTQLSVL.

The V and J genes are TRBV25-1 and TRBJ1-2; D uncertain. The germline V and J ends were trimmed by 10 bases and 0 bases, with 6 bases remaining between them. Germline-derived CDR1 and CDR2 are MGHDK and SYGVNS. The CDR3 contains 11 residues. CDR3 in amino acids: CATSANYGYTF. CDR3 nucleotides: TGTGCCACGTCAGCTAACTATGGCTACACCTTC.

The count of this clone is one. This sequence joins TRBV5-6 and TRBJ2-1, with 10 bases identical to TRBD1. Germline V CDR1 and CDR2: SGHDT, YYEEEE. V dropped 3 bases and J dropped 10; count of bases not matched to a gene: 10. The CDR3 consists of 15 residues. CDR3 in DNA: TGTGCCAGCAGCTGGCCGGGACAGGGGATAAGGGAGCAGTTCTTC. It yields the protein CASSWPGQGIREQFF.

This chain connects TRBV15 to TRBJ1-1; the match to TRBD1 covers 8 bases. Germline V gene sequence: CDR1 LNHNV, CDR2 YYDKDF (reference sequence). The CDR3 consists of 14 residues. V lost 4 bases, J lost 4 bases, and 5 bases stayed unmatched. This CDR3 is CATSTPDRVTEAFF. CDR3 in DNA: TGTGCCACCAGCACTCCGGACAGGGTCACTGAAGCTTTCTTT. The whole variable domain, remainder taken from reference TRBV15 and TRBJ1-1, is DAMVIQNPRYQVTQFGKPVTLSCSQTLNHNVMYWYQQKSSQAPKLLFHYYDKDFNNEADTPDNFQSRRPNTSFCFLDIRSPGLGDTAMYLCATSTPDRVTEAFFGQGTRLTVV.

The chain employs TRBV5-1 and TRBJ2-1; 16 bases agree with TRBD2. V shed 3 bases and J 3 bases; nucleotides not matched to a gene: 6. Germline CDR1 SGHRS, CDR2 YFSETQ. The CDR3 contains 18 residues. CDR3 amino acids: CASSSGLAGGPIYNEQFF. As DNA, the CDR3 is TGCGCCAGCAGCTCGGGACTAGCGGGAGGGCCTATCTACAATGAGCAGTTCTTC.

The rearrangement links TRBV6-1 to TRBJ1-2, with D uncertain. This CDR3 spans 15 amino acids. The V gene lost 3 bases and the J gene lost 2 bases, with 13 bases spanning the gap. Germline V CDR1 and CDR2: MNHNS, SASEGT. The DNA for the CDR3 is TGTGCCAGCAGTGACCACCAATGGAGGAACTATGGCTACACCTTC. This codes for CASSDHQWRNYGYTF.

V gene TRBV7-9 combines with J gene TRBJ1-2; 10 nucleotides line up with TRBD1. Germline lookup yields CDR1 SEHNR and CDR2 FQNEAQ (reference sequence). The CDR3 is 14 residues long. V shed 4 bases and J 6 bases; nucleotides not matched to a gene: 5. CDR3 residues: CASSSRTGGDGYTF. CDR3 nucleotides: TGTGCCAGCAGCTCCAGGACAGGGGGGGATGGCTACACCTTC.

The chain uses TRBV5-1 and TRBJ1-2, with D tentatively TRBD1 (6 bases). Per the germline V gene, CDR1 is SGHRS and CDR2 is YFSETQ. Trimming stripped 5 bases from V and 2 bases from J, with 13 bases between. This CDR3 has 14 residues. CDR3 amino acids: CASSYDRRNYGYTF. The DNA for the CDR3 is TGCGCCAGCAGTTACGACAGGAGGAACTATGGCTACACCTTC.

The V gene is TRBV7-6, the J gene TRBJ2-3, with TRBD1 identical over 7 bases. The CDR3 consists of 15 residues. V was clipped by 2 bases and J by 2 bases; unmatched bases: 4. Germline-derived CDR1 and CDR2 are SGHVS and FNYEAQ. The CDR3 loop is CASSLRDRATDTQYF. Here the CDR3 DNA reads TGTGCCAGCAGCTTAAGAGACAGGGCCACAGATACGCAGTATTTT.

The chain recombines TRBV21-1 with TRBJ2-5; TRBD2, as called in the table, went unchecked against the DNA. TRBV21-1 is shown as a pseudogene. The CDR3 consists of 14 residues. The CDR3: CATPERGIQETQYF. In DNA form, the CDR3 reads TGTGCCACTCCGGAGCGGGGGATCCAAGAGACCCAGTACTTC.

The rearrangement joins TRBV11-2 to TRBJ2-3; D is unresolved. Trimming shortened V by 1 base and J by 1 base, and 9 bases separated the two germline ends. The CDR3 has 15 residues. Germline lookup yields CDR1 SGHAT and CDR2 FQNNGV. CDR3 in DNA: TGTGCCAGCAGCTTAGGCCAAGTGGGCACAGATACGCAGTATTTT. Its translation is CASSLGQVGTDTQYF.

V and J are TRBV9 and TRBJ1-2, with a possible D match to TRBD1 (5 bases). Germline values: CDR1 SGDLS, CDR2 YYNGEE. The CDR3 loop spans 13 amino acids. V lost 0 bases and J 8 bases, leaving 11 bases between the germline ends. The CDR3 DNA follows: TGTGCCAGCAGCGTAGTCCAGGGACGCGGCTACACCTTC. Amino acid sequence: CASSVVQGRGYTF.

The V call is TRBV11-3, the J call TRBJ2-3; TRBD1 aligns across 8 bases. The J segment lost 5 bases and the V segment lost 5 bases, leaving 18 bases of the junction unmatched. This CDR3 comprises 18 residues. Germline V gene sequence: CDR1 SGHNT, CDR2 YENEEA. The CDR3 sequence: CASSPQAGGPTLGDTQYF. The CDR3 DNA reads TGTGCCAGCAGCCCCCAGGCAGGGGGCCCTACTTTGGGAGATACGCAGTATTTT.

CDR3 residues: CASSAGLAGESPYEQYF. The CDR3, as DNA: TGTGCCAGCAGCGCGGGACTAGCGGGAGAATCCCCCTACGAGCAGTACTTC. V usage is TRBV5-5 and J usage is TRBJ2-7, with 14 bases identical to TRBD2. The CDR3 is 17 residues long. CDR1 and CDR2 (germline): SGHKS, YYEKEE (reference sequence). Trimming took 4 bases from V and 2 from J; bases not matched to a gene: 8.

The V gene is TRBV10-3, the J gene TRBJ2-2; tentatively, D is TRBD2 (5 bases). This CDR3 comprises 16 residues. Germline loops: CDR1 ENHRY, CDR2 SYGVKD. Trimming shortened V by 2 bases and J by 0 bases, and 10 bases separated the two germline ends. CDR3 region: CAISERGPANTGELFF. For the CDR3, the DNA is TGTGCCATCAGTGAGCGAGGGCCCGCGAACACCGGGGAGCTGTTTTTT.

The chain carries TRBV19 and TRBJ1-4; maybe TRBD1 (6 bases). The CDR3 loop spans 14 amino acids. V gave up 5 bases and J gave up 8 bases, with 15 bases separating them. Germline V lookup: CDR1 LNHDA, CDR2 SQIVND (reference sequence). CDR3 nucleotide sequence: TGTGCCAGTAGTGTTCCGGGACACCGGGAAAAACTGTTTTTT. This encodes CASSVPGHREKLFF.

This clone was detected only a few times. The chain is built from TRBV19 and TRBJ2-3; D is uncertain. CDR1 is LNHDA, CDR2 SQIVND, per germline (reference sequence). The V end was cut by 2 bases, the J end by 0 bases, with 12 bases between. CDR3 length equals 16 residues. The DNA for the CDR3 is TGTGCCAGTAGTATATCCCAATTCTATAGCACAGATACGCAGTATTTT. This translates into CASSISQFYSTDTQYF.

The genes are TRBV28 and TRBJ2-7, with D perhaps matching TRBD1 or TRBD2 (5 bases each). Trimming removed 8 bases at V and 2 bases at J, with 16 bases between. Germline assignment: CDR1 MDHEN and CDR2 SYDVKM. There are 14 residues in the CDR3. The CDR3 nucleotides are TGTGCCAGCCGGGGTCAGGGACCGACCTACGAGCAGTACTTC. Its protein is CASRGQGPTYEQYF.

The rearrangement uses TRBV19 and TRBJ2-1; 7 nucleotides align to TRBD1. The CDR3 runs 15 residues. The V gene's germline CDR1 is LNHDA and CDR2 SQIVND (reference sequence). V dropped 3 bases and J dropped 0; count of bases not matched to a gene: 2. In DNA, the CDR3 is TGTGCCAGTAGTATGGGACAGAACTCCTACAATGAGCAGTTCTTC. Translated: CASSMGQNSYNEQFF.

The chain joins TRBV7-2 to TRBJ2-2, with a possible D match to TRBD2 (6 bases). Germline CDR1 reads SGHTA; CDR2 reads FQGNSA. V lost 2 bases to trimming and J lost 1 base, with 8 bases between them. This CDR3 has 15 amino acids. The CDR3 sequence is CASSLTAGNTGELFF. CDR3 nucleotides: TGTGCCAGCAGCTTAACAGCGGGGAACACCGGGGAGCTGTTTTTT.